Listed below are T cell receptor beta chains from one sample, sequenced in a study of monozygotic twins with inflammatory bowel disease. TCRdb reanalyzed the 5' RACE reads and collapses them to one entry per CDR3 protein, without DNA. The sample totals fewer than 400,000 distinct CDR3 sequences. The sequencing input was blood. The origin of the receptors is a human donor with ulcerative colitis or Crohn's disease, or a healthy co-twin of an affected twin (not recorded which). Each CDR3 is given with its conserved first and last residue.

TRBJ2-7 TRBV30 CAWSVTGPYEQYF
TRBJ2-1 TRBV6-1 CASSAYSGGSGGWQFF
TRBJ2-7 TRBV7-2 CASSPDYFGQYF
TRBJ2-2 TRBV7-9 CASPSGKSTNTGELFF
TRBJ1-3 TRBV10-3 CAISAVNSGNTIYF
TRBJ2-5 TRBV12-3/TRBV12-4 CASSFMSRAETQYF
TRBJ2-1 TRBV6-5 CASRTGTYNEQFF
TRBJ2-3 TRBV28 CASSTSDWGGAVTDTQYF
TRBJ2-1 TRBV5-1 CATAVAGGSGEQFF
TRBJ2-2 TRBV10-3 CAISTQGQSSGELFF
TRBJ1-2 TRBV12-3/TRBV12-4 CASSFSIDGRAGYTF
TRBJ1-5 TRBV5-1 CASSLVPGNQPQHF
TRBJ2-2 TRBV6-2/TRBV6-3 CASSYSTNTGELFF
TRBJ1-2 TRBV5-1 CASRPGQGFIDYGYTF
TRBJ2-7 TRBV29-1 CSVAGSSGLYEQYF
TRBJ1-1 TRBV5-1 CASTHQGNTEAFF
TRBJ1-4 TRBV5-1 CASSSTGTANEKLFF
TRBJ2-1 TRBV27 CASSPVTGSTYNEQFF
TRBJ1-4 TRBV12-3/TRBV12-4 CASSATGWRAEKLFF
TRBJ1-2 TRBV6-1 CASSLGTGGYGYTF
TRBJ1-3 TRBV7-3 CASQHENTIYF
TRBJ2-5 TRBV24-1 CATSDLVQETQYF
TRBJ1-3 TRBV5-4 CASTPGGGGGNTIYF
TRBJ1-4 TRBV12-3/TRBV12-4 CASSERQGSNEKLFF
TRBJ2-7 TRBV5-1 CASSSLDRGRLYEQYF
TRBJ1-5 TRBV5-1 CASSFAEGQPQHF
TRBJ2-1 TRBV5-1 CASSLGRTWGLYNEQFF
TRBJ2-1 TRBV13 CASSLVSGGSFAEQFF
TRBJ1-1 TRBV7-2 CASSFASVAFF
TRBJ1-1 TRBV7-9 CASIGVNTEAFF
TRBJ1-2 TRBV20-1 CSARAKTGGDYGYTF
TRBJ2-7 TRBV7-2 CASSRGATEQYF
TRBJ2-6 TRBV10-3 CAIRSRQWDSGANVLTF
TRBJ2-2 TRBV9 CASSTPGELFF
TRBJ2-4 TRBV2 CASVEGGPINIQYF
TRBJ2-1 TRBV5-1 CASSRGTYNEQFF
TRBJ2-5 TRBV5-1 CASSLAGGPEETQYF
TRBJ2-7 TRBV18 CASSPPLGRGDEQYF
TRBJ2-5 TRBV5-4 CASSRPGGLQEAQYF
TRBJ1-5 TRBV15 CATSMGGSQPQHF
TRBJ2-7 TRBV20-1 CSVQTYYEQYF
TRBJ1-5 TRBV12-3/TRBV12-4 CASSSQGSSQPQHF
TRBJ2-2 TRBV30 CAWDRGGTNTGELFF
TRBJ2-6 TRBV6-2/TRBV6-3 CASSYEAGWKPGANVLTF
TRBJ2-2 TRBV7-2 CASSLVFSLNAGELFF
TRBJ1-5 TRBV5-6 CASSFGGSHQPQHF
TRBJ1-1 TRBV7-2 CASSLAWTANTEAFF
TRBJ2-7 TRBV29-1 CSVDKQGTYEQYF
TRBJ1-1 TRBV20-1 CSASGPMNTEAFF
TRBJ2-5 TRBV7-2 CASSLPAGARETQYF
TRBJ1-2 TRBV25-1 CASKGGQGYTF
TRBJ2-7 TRBV11-2 CATTYLLGDSPAAHYF
TRBJ2-1 TRBV12-3/TRBV12-4 CASRSPTGNYNEQFF
TRBJ2-5 TRBV20-1 CSARDTQGLGLQETQYF
TRBJ2-7 TRBV6-2/TRBV6-3 CASSRGTGSYEQYF